The clone carrying this TCR beta chain occurred many times. Antigen specificity is unknown. Each CDR3 protein gets one entry after TCRdb re-called the reads with MiXCR. Altogether 65,000 to 95,000 distinct CDR3 sequences are present, 3.7% being singletons, with the ten largest covering less than 5%. The data originate from a study of T cell repertoires in cytomegalovirus infection. Findings and caveats of the study: Ex vivo responses were dominated by HLA-C-restricted CMV-specific TCR beta clonotypes. Based on cumulative public TCR beta family frequency, carriers of CMV plus the relevant HLA were identified.

The CDR3 contains 17 residues. CDR1 SGHTA and CDR2 FQGTGA come from the germline V gene. With 3 bases removed from V and 3 bases from J, the gap between germline ends came to 20 bases. The sequencing input was PBMCs. The source of this sequence is a human donor in good health (CMV status not recorded). Some clones in this sample may be carry-over from other donors' samples. V is TRBV7-3 and J is TRBJ1-1; D is perhaps TRBD1 (5 bases). The CDR3, as DNA: TGTGCCAGCAGCTTCTCCCCTAGGGGAGGATGGGACACTGAAGCTTTCTTT. It specifies CASSFSPRGGWDTEAFF.